The clone carrying this TCR beta chain counts as medium-sized. The antigen remains unidentified. This specimen belongs to a study of T-cell reconstitution after alpha-beta-depleted transplantation in children. This CDR3 comprises 13 residues. Between the trimmed V and J ends, which lost 3 bases and 10 bases, there was a span of 15 bases. The germline V gene encodes CDR1 LGHDT and CDR2 YNNKEL (reference sequence). Preparing the TCRbeta library involved the use of unique molecular identifiers. MiXCR, applied by TCRdb to the PCR reads, yields one record per CDR3 protein. The sample includes roughly 30,000 distinct CDR3 sequences, roughly 6.5% of them seen just once. Study outcomes and limitations: Several hundred graft clones that had expanded were reportedly the source of alpha-beta T cells about two months after transplant. Surviving recipient cells, namely T cells and thymic progenitors, were the source of high day-60 TCRbeta diversity in some patients. A year had passed since transplant, and T-cell counts and diversity by then came mostly from newly produced T cells.

V usage is TRBV3-1 and J usage is TRBJ1-2, with D maybe TRBD1 (5 bases). This TCR was recovered from a child younger than two who had a stem cell transplant for acute myeloid leukemia, so the T cells may come from the graft donor. The sequences come from peripheral blood, collected 60 days after TCRalphabeta/CD19-depleted stem cell transplant. CDR3 DNA: TGTGCCAGCAGCCACCTCCAGGGACTGCCCTACACCTTC. It is translated as CASSHLQGLPYTF.